These 20 T cell receptor beta chains originate from one sample sequenced in a study of regulatory T cells in long-lasting Graves disease. Through Arm-PCR of CDR3 regions and iRepertoire HTBI primers, TCR beta libraries were built. TCRdb re-called the multiplex PCR reads through MiXCR, storing one row per CDR3 protein. There are approximately 400,000 distinct CDR3 sequences in the sample; roughly a quarter occur only once, and about 27% lies in the top ten. The time point denotes: persistent/refractory GD, antithyroid drugs over 5 years with positive TRAb. Construction of the TCR library relied on RNA isolated from PBMCs. This material consisted of peripheral blood mononuclear cells (PBMCs), taken when the disease was refractory, from a patient treated with antithyroid drugs. The receptors come from a female donor with Graves disease.

This clonotype showed up just once. This rearrangement joins TRBV5-1 to TRBJ2-2; 8 nucleotides line up with TRBD1. Trimming cost V 0 bases and J 4 bases; bases outside gene matches: 8. The CDR3 has 17 amino acids. CDR1 is SGHRS, CDR2 YFSETQ, per germline. The CDR3 sequence: CASSLASGGVSTGELFF. For the CDR3, the DNA is TGCGCCAGCAGCTTGGCGTCAGGGGGCGTTTCCACCGGGGAGCTGTTTTTT. Together with reference TRBV5-1 and TRBJ2-2, the CDR3 gives the full variable domain: KAGVTQTPRYLIKTRGQQVTLSCSPISGHRSVSWYQQTPGQGLQFLFEYFSETQRNKGNFPGRFSGRQFSNSRSEMNVSTLELGDSALYLCASSLASGGVSTGELFFGEGSRLTVL.

This clonotype was counted only a few times. The genes are TRBV28 and TRBJ1-3; D is uncertain. The length of the CDR3 is 14 residues. CDR1 and CDR2 from the germline V gene are MDHEN and SYDVKM. Trimming cost V 5 bases and J 4 bases, with 12 bases left between them. The CDR3 DNA follows: TGTGCCAGCAGTCGCATGGGGTCCGGAAACACCATATATTTT. Translated: CASSRMGSGNTIYF.

The table lists this clonotype with many counts. The V gene is TRBV7-6, the J gene TRBJ2-7; weak D call: TRBD2 (6 bases). The CDR3 runs 14 residues. The ends were cut back, 3 bases at V and 5 bases at J, with 14 bases in the middle. The germline V gene encodes CDR1 SGHVS and CDR2 FNYEAQ. The CDR3, as DNA: TGTGCCAGCAGCTTGGAGAGCGGGCTAGACGAGCAGTACTTC. Protein sequence: CASSLESGLDEQYF.

This rearrangement joins TRBV30 to TRBJ1-1; the match to TRBD1 covers 7 bases. The junction had 12 bases not matched to a gene; V was cut back by 3 bases and J by 5 bases. The CDR3 consists of 15 residues. The germline V gene encodes CDR1 GTSNPN and CDR2 SVGIG (reference sequence). The CDR3: CAWRKKTGLRTEAFF. The CDR3 region has the DNA TGTGCCTGGAGAAAAAAGACAGGGTTGAGGACTGAAGCTTTCTTT.

This clonotype occurred a few times. The gene calls are TRBV20-1 and TRBJ1-2; D call uncertain. The germline V gene encodes CDR1 DFQATT and CDR2 SNEGSKA (reference sequence). This CDR3 contains 13 residues. The V gene lost 3 bases and the J gene lost 6 bases, with 14 bases spanning the gap. DNA for the CDR3: TGCAGTGCTAGCCACCCCTACGAGGATGGCTACACCTTC. Amino acids: CSASHPYEDGYTF.

This clonotype has just a few counts. The CDR3 here is CSARQGRDRFTYEQYF. Here the CDR3 DNA reads TGCAGTGCTAGGCAGGGAAGGGACAGGTTTACCTACGAGCAGTACTTC. The gene calls are TRBV20-1 and TRBJ2-7; 8 bases line up with TRBD1. The V segment lost 3 bases and the J segment 2 bases; nucleotides outside the gene matches: 12. Germline CDR1 is DFQATT and CDR2 is SNEGSKA (reference sequence). The CDR3 is made up of 16 amino acids.

This clonotype occurred a few times. The chain employs TRBV2 and TRBJ1-2; TRBD1 agrees at 9 bases. Per germline, CDR1 SNHLY and CDR2 FYNNEI. CDR3 length: 13 amino acids. V gave up 6 bases and J gave up 6 bases; unmatched junction bases: 5. Here the CDR3 DNA reads TGTGCCAGCAGGAGAACAGGGGGCGATGGCTACACCTTC. Its translation: CASRRTGGDGYTF.

This clonotype has more than one count but fewer than ten. The genes are TRBV12-3 or TRBV12-4 and TRBJ1-6; TRBD1 matches 9 bases. V lost 4 bases and J lost 5; bases outside the gene matches: 15. The CDR3 totals 19 residues. CDR3 residues: CASSYRDRVPYINNSPLHF. The CDR3 nucleotides are TGTGCCAGCAGTTACCGGGACAGGGTGCCATACATCAATAATTCACCCCTCCACTTT.

This clonotype was detected ten times or more. J is TRBJ2-7 and V is TRBV29-1, with D perhaps TRBD2 (5 bases). This CDR3 is 14 amino acids long. The germline gives CDR1 SQVTM, CDR2 ANQGSEA. Trimming took off 4 bases at V and 6 bases at J, with 19 bases between the two ends. Here the CDR3 reads CSVAVSGWESEQYF. In DNA form, the CDR3 reads TGCAGCGTTGCGGTTTCGGGATGGGAGAGCGAGCAGTACTTC.

This clonotype has just a few counts. The chain has TRBV5-1 and TRBJ1-1, with D perhaps matching TRBD1 (6 bases). The CDR3 contains 14 residues. From germline, CDR1 is SGHRS and CDR2 YFSETQ. V gave up 6 bases and J gave up 5 bases, with 17 bases separating them. The CDR3: CASTDTGLRTEAFF. The DNA for the CDR3 is TGCGCCAGCACCGATACAGGGCTGAGGACTGAAGCTTTCTTT.

This clonotype was picked up many times. The chain joins TRBV7-9 to TRBJ1-6, with D perhaps TRBD1 (5 bases). CDR1 and CDR2 (germline): SEHNR, FQNEAQ (reference sequence). The CDR3 runs 16 residues. With 5 bases removed from V and 9 bases from J, the gap between germline ends came to 20 bases. The CDR3: CASSKTDTATGSPLHF. The CDR3 DNA reads TGTGCCAGCAGCAAGACGGACACCGCCACGGGTTCACCCCTCCACTTT.

V gene TRBV6-5 combines with J gene TRBJ1-1; unclear D gene. The V gene lost 0 bases and the J gene lost 7 bases, with 9 bases spanning the gap. The CDR3 is 13 amino acids. CDR1 and CDR2 from the germline V gene are MNHEY and SVGAGI. This chain's CDR3 is CASSYSGPNEAFF. CDR3 sequence (DNA): TGTGCCAGCAGTTACTCAGGACCGAATGAAGCTTTCTTT.

This clonotype was recorded at least ten times. This chain links TRBV12-3 or TRBV12-4 with TRBJ2-5; D is unresolved. The CDR3 totals 11 residues. V lost 6 bases to trimming and J lost 2 bases, with 4 bases between them. The CDR3 bases are TGTGCCAGCAGACAGCAAGAGACCCAGTACTTC. Its translation is CASRQQETQYF.

This clonotype was picked up a small number of times. V and J are TRBV28 and TRBJ1-5; D possibly corresponds to TRBD1 (5 bases). Germline values: CDR1 MDHEN, CDR2 SYDVKM. The CDR3 is 15 residues long. Trimming took off 5 bases at V and 2 bases at J, with 13 bases between the two ends. DNA of the CDR3: TGTGCCAGCAGTGACGAGGGACTCCGCAATCAGCCCCAGCATTTT. This encodes CASSDEGLRNQPQHF.

This clonotype is a singleton in its sample. A single base separates this from a much larger clone, so it may be a read error. This chain links TRBV28 with TRBJ1-1; possible D gene TRBD1, 5 bases. The germline V gene encodes CDR1 MDHEN and CDR2 SYDVKM. The CDR3 extends over 15 amino acids. This CDR3 reads CASRLWGNADTEALF. The CDR3 nucleotides read TGTGCCAGCAGGTTATGGGGGAATGCGGACACTGAAGCTCTCTTT.

This clonotype appeared many times. The chain uses TRBV24-1 and TRBJ2-5; D is ambiguous. CDR3 length equals 13 residues. CDR1 KGHDR and CDR2 SFDVKD come from the germline V gene. The V end lost 5 bases, the J end lost 0 bases, and 6 bases lay between the germline ends. This CDR3 is CATSATYQETQYF. The CDR3 DNA is TGTGCCACCAGTGCGACATACCAAGAGACCCAGTACTTC.

V is TRBV29-1 and J is TRBJ2-7; the match to TRBD2 covers 10 bases. Germline V gene lookup returns CDR1 SQVTM and CDR2 ANQGSEA. J was trimmed by 1 base and V by 4 bases; bases with no gene match: 10. The CDR3 loop spans 16 amino acids. CDR3 DNA: TGCAGCGTTGTCTCTCTAGCGGGAGTTCCGTCCTACGAGCAGTACTTC. Residues: CSVVSLAGVPSYEQYF.

This clonotype was seen many times. Here the CDR3 DNA reads TGTGCCAGCACTGTACAGGGGACCTATGGCTACACCTTC. This codes for CASTVQGTYGYTF. This chain uses TRBV6-1 with TRBJ1-2, with TRBD1 identical over 7 bases. Trimming removed 7 bases from V and 4 bases from J; junction bases left unmatched: 6. CDR1 is MNHNS and CDR2 is SASEGT in the germline V gene. This CDR3 comprises 13 residues.

This clonotype was counted a few times. This chain links TRBV18 with TRBJ2-5; TRBD2 matches at 10 bases. CDR1 KGHSH and CDR2 LQKENI come from the germline V gene. This CDR3 comprises 16 residues. With 4 bases clipped from V and 3 bases from J, the junction kept 8 bases outside the gene matches. The CDR3, as DNA: TGTGCCAGCTCACTCACCGGGACTAGCGAAAAAGAGACCCAGTACTTC. Translating gives CASSLTGTSEKETQYF.

The genes are TRBV29-1 and TRBJ1-1; TRBD1 matches 10 bases. CDR3 length equals 15 residues. CDR1 and CDR2 (germline): SQVTM, ANQGSEA. The ends lost 7 bases at V and 6 bases at J; junction bases unmatched: 14. Here the CDR3 DNA reads TGCAGCGCCCCACTCCCGACAGGGGGCAACGCTGAAGCTTTCTTT. Amino acid sequence: CSAPLPTGGNAEAFF.